This record looks at one TCR beta chain sequence and its context. Data came from immunoSEQ multiplex PCR; TCRdb stores just in-frame clones and leaves some out. Here the sample spans tens of thousands of clones, more than 70% being singletons. This entry is derived from a study of T cell clones after liver transplantation. Study information: Draws occurred before transplant, before withdrawal, and after complete or failed withdrawal.

Germline V gene lookup returns CDR1 SGHNT and CDR2 YYREEE (reference sequence). J lost 5 bases, V lost 2 bases, and 3 bases had no gene match. The CDR3 runs 13 residues. The source of this sequence is a human patient who received a liver transplant. Part of the T cell pool may stem from the graft donor. Sequenced material: CD4+ T cells from blood, taken at the 22-month timepoint. The rearrangement links TRBV5-4 to TRBJ2-7, with TRBD1 identical over 8 bases. CDR3 coding DNA: TGTGCCAGCAGCTTTGACAGGGGCCACGAGCAGTACTTC. Translated: CASSFDRGHEQYF.